The clone carrying this TCR beta chain is a singleton in its sample. The CDR3 is 13 amino acids. CDR1 PRHDT and CDR2 FYEKMQ come from the germline V gene (reference sequence). Trimming removed 3 bases from V and 2 bases from J, with 7 bases in between. PCR involved 60 Vbeta and 13 Jbeta primers. The protocol was immunoSEQ multiplex PCR, while the TCRdb copy is restricted to in-frame clones and leaves out a portion. The sample has about 200,000 clones; around 86% are singletons. This sample was included in a study of cytomegalovirus exposure and HLA in healthy donors. The chain combines TRBV13 with TRBJ1-1; D not resolved. Material: PBMCs. The clonotype comes from a woman in her 40s in good health and CMV-seronegative. The CDR3 reads CASSFSGNTEAFF. In DNA form, the CDR3 reads TGTGCCAGCAGCTTTAGCGGAAACACTGAAGCTTTCTTT.